This TCR beta chain was captured in a study of blood T cells in healthy people across ages. Study-level results: When set beside aged donors, long-lived donors presented more naive CD4+ cells and higher diversity.

This CDR3 contains 16 residues. Germline V gives CDR1 LGHDT, CDR2 YNNKEL (reference sequence). Trimming stripped 4 bases from V and 4 bases from J, with 18 bases between. The second PCR ran about 6 to 12 cycles with a sample-barcoded 5' primer and J-beta primers. TCRdb fed the 5' RACE reads into MiXCR, producing one record per CDR3 protein. The profile shows 1.5 million or so distinct CDR3 sequences, around two fifths of them singletons. This clonotype was counted a few times. The target antigen is unknown. J is TRBJ2-3 and V is TRBV3-1, with TRBD1 as a possible D gene (6 bases). The sequence came from a woman between 18 and 29 years old in good health. What was sequenced was blood. The CDR3 is CASSLQGSKGADTQYF. CDR3 bases: TGTGCCAGCAGCCTGCAGGGGTCGAAAGGGGCAGATACGCAGTATTTT.